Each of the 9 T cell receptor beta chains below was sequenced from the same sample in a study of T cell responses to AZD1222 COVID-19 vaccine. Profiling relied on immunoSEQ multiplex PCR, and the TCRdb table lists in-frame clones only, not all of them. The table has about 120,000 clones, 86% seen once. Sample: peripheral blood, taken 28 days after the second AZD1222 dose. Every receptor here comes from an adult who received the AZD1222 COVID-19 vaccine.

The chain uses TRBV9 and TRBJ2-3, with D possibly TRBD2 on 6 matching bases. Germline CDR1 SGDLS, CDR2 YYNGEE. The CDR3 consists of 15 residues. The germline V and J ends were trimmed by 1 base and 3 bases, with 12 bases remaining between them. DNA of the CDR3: TGTGCCAGCAGCGTACTCGGGGGAGGTACAGATACGCAGTATTTT. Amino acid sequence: CASSVLGGGTDTQYF. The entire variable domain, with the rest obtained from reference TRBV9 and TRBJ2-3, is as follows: DSGVTQTPKHLITATGQRVTLRCSPRSGDLSVYWYQQSLDQGLQFLIQYYNGEERAKGNILERFSAQQFPDLHSELNLSSLELGDSALYFCASSVLGGGTDTQYFGPGTRLTVL.

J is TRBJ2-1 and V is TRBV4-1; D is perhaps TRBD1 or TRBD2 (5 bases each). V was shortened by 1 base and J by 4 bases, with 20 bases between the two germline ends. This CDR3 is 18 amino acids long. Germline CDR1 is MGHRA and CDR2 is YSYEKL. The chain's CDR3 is CASSQGLPGRGAYNEQFF. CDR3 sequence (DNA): TGCGCCAGCAGCCAAGGTCTCCCAGGGAGAGGTGCTTACAATGAGCAGTTCTTC.

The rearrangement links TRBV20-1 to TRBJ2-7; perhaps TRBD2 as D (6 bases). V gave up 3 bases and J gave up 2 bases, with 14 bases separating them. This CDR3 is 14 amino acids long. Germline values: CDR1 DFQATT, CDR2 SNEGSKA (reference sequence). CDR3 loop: CSASGADYTYEQYF. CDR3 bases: TGCAGTGCTAGTGGGGCGGACTACACCTACGAGCAGTACTTC.

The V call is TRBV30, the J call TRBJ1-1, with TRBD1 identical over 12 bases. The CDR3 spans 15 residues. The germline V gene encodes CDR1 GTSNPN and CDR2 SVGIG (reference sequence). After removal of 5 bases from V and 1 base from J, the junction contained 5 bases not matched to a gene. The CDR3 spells CAWGTGGSGNTEAFF. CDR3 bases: TGTGCCTGGGGGACAGGGGGCTCGGGGAACACTGAAGCTTTCTTT.

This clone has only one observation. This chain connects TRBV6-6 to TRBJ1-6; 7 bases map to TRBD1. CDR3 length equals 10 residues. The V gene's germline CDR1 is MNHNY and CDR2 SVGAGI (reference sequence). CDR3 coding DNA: TGTGCAGGGGGCGGTTCACCCCTCCACTTT. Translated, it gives CAGGGSPLHF.

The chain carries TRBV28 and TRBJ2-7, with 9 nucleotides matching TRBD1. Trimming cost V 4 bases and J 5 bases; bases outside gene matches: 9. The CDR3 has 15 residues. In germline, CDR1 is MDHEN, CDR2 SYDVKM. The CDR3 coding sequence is TGTGCCAGCAGTTCAACCGGGACAGGGCTGGACGAGCAGTACTTC. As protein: CASSSTGTGLDEQYF. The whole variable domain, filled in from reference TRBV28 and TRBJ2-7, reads DVKVTQSSRYLVKRTGEKVFLECVQDMDHENMFWYRQDPGLGLRLIYFSYDVKMKEKGDIPEGYSVSREKKERFSLILESASTNQTSMYLCASSSTGTGLDEQYFGPGTRLTVT.

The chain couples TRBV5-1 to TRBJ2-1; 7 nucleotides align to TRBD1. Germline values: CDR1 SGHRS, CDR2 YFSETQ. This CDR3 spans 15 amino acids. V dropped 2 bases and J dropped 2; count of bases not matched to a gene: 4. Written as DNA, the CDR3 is TGCGCCAGCAGCTTAGAGGGACAGCCCTACAATGAGCAGTTCTTC. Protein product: CASSLEGQPYNEQFF.

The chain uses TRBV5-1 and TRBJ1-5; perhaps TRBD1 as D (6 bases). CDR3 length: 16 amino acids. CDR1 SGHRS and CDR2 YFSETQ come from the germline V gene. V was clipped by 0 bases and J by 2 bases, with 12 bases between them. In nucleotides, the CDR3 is TGCGCCAGCAGCTTGGGAGGGGGAGCGGGCAATCAGCCCCAGCATTTT. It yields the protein CASSLGGGAGNQPQHF. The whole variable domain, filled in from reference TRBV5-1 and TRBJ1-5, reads KAGVTQTPRYLIKTRGQQVTLSCSPISGHRSVSWYQQTPGQGLQFLFEYFSETQRNKGNFPGRFSGRQFSNSRSEMNVSTLELGDSALYLCASSLGGGAGNQPQHFGDGTRLSIL.

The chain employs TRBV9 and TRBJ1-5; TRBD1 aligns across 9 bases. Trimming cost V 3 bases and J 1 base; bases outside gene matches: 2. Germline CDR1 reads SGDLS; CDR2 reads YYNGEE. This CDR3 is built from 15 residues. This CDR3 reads CASSEGTGSNQPQHF. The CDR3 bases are TGTGCCAGCAGCGAAGGGACAGGGAGCAATCAGCCCCAGCATTTT.